Following are 19 T cell receptor beta chains from one sample sequenced in a study of shared clonotypes between healthy human individuals. Sequencing was performed with immunoSEQ multiplex PCR; in TCRdb, only in-frame clones are kept and a portion is missing. There are over 700,000 clones in the sample; 72% occur only once, and more than 1.5% lies in the top ten. Source material: memory CD4+ T cells sorted from blood. This sample's subset: CD45RA-negative fraction. These receptors were collected from a woman aged 25-40 years in good health.

Turning to this clone: Other DNA sequences from this sample encode an identical CDR3 as well. This sequence joins TRBV5-1 and TRBJ1-5; no clear D. This CDR3 comprises 14 residues. From germline, CDR1 is SGHRS and CDR2 YFSETQ. Trimming took off 0 bases at V and 7 bases at J, with 11 bases between the two ends. The CDR3 reads CASSLEGGGQPQHF. The CDR3 region has the DNA TGCGCCAGCAGCTTGGAGGGTGGAGGGCAGCCCCAGCATTTT.

J is TRBJ1-1 and V is TRBV5-1; 8 nucleotides line up with TRBD1. Per the germline V gene, CDR1 is SGHRS and CDR2 is YFSETQ. Trimming at V came to 6 bases and at J to 5 bases, leaving 9 bases not matched to a gene. The CDR3 is made up of 14 amino acids. CDR3 nucleotides: TGCGCCAGCACCCGGACAGGGAGGGGTACTGAAGCTTTCTTT. It translates to CASTRTGRGTEAFF.

The chain uses TRBV9 and TRBJ1-1; D uncertain. This CDR3 spans 13 amino acids. Trimming removed 0 bases from V and 3 bases from J, with 6 bases in between. Germline V gene lookup returns CDR1 SGDLS and CDR2 YYNGEE. The CDR3 sequence: CASSVALDTEAFF. CDR3 DNA: TGTGCCAGCAGCGTAGCTTTGGACACTGAAGCTTTCTTT.

This clone has ten or more counts. This chain links TRBV5-1 with TRBJ2-2, with 8 bases lining up with TRBD1. V lost 2 bases and J lost 5; bases outside the gene matches: 8. This CDR3 is 16 amino acids long. Germline loops: CDR1 SGHRS, CDR2 YFSETQ. The CDR3 spells CASSLLTGALTGELFF. DNA for the CDR3: TGCGCCAGCAGCTTACTGACAGGGGCGCTGACCGGGGAGCTGTTTTTT.

This chain joins TRBV27 and TRBJ2-2; 9 bases fit TRBD2. This CDR3 comprises 16 residues. Trimming removed 7 bases from V and 6 bases from J; junction bases left unmatched: 12. The germline V gene has CDR1 MNHEY and CDR2 SMNVEV (reference sequence). In DNA form, the CDR3 reads TGTGCCAGCAAGACCGGGGCGGGAGGGCCCGCCGGGGAGCTGTTTTTT. Protein product: CASKTGAGGPAGELFF.

J is TRBJ1-3 and V is TRBV7-9, with 7 nucleotides matching TRBD1. CDR3 length: 14 amino acids. The germline V gene has CDR1 SEHNR and CDR2 FQNEAQ (reference sequence). The junction had 2 bases not matched to a gene; V was cut back by 4 bases and J by 2 bases. The CDR3 bases are TGTGCCAGCAGCTCGACAGGGACTGGAAACACCATATATTTT. This gives the protein CASSSTGTGNTIYF.

The rearrangement links TRBV7-3 to TRBJ2-7, with D maybe TRBD2 (6 bases). Trimming took 2 bases from V and 2 from J, leaving 10 bases between them. The CDR3 has 14 residues. Germline V gene data show CDR1 as SGHTA and CDR2 as FQGTGA. In DNA, the CDR3 is TGTGCCAGCAGCTTACGGGAGACTACCTACGAGCAGTACTTC. This gives the protein CASSLRETTYEQYF. Looking up the rest from reference TRBV7-3 and TRBJ2-7 gives the full variable domain: GAGVSQTPSNKVTEKGKYVELRCDPISGHTALYWYRQSLGQGPEFLIYFQGTGAADDSGLPNDRFFAVRPEGSVSTLKIQRTERGDSAVYLCASSLRETTYEQYFGPGTRLTVT.

CDR3 amino acids: CASSVVVPAGSYNEQFF. The CDR3 DNA is TGTGCCAGCAGCGTAGTTGTCCCGGCAGGTTCCTACAATGAGCAGTTCTTC. The chain carries TRBV9 and TRBJ2-1, with D unclear. Germline loops: CDR1 SGDLS, CDR2 YYNGEE. The CDR3 has 17 amino acids. V lost 0 bases and J 1 base, leaving 14 bases between the germline ends.

The rearrangement links TRBV29-1 to TRBJ2-7, with D tentatively TRBD2 (6 bases). This CDR3 is 13 amino acids long. Germline V gene data show CDR1 as SQVTM and CDR2 as ANQGSEA. This CDR3 reads CVPFGGKTYEQYF. The CDR3 DNA sequence: TGCGTCCCGTTCGGAGGGAAGACCTACGAGCAGTACTTC.

This clone is deemed medium-sized. In DNA, the CDR3 is TGTGCCAGCAGCCCCATAACGTATACCGGGACGATAGACTACGAGCAGTACTTC. Its translation: CASSPITYTGTIDYEQYF. V and J are TRBV28 and TRBJ2-7; D might be TRBD1 or TRBD2, each matching 5 bases. Germline CDR1 MDHEN, CDR2 SYDVKM. Trimming stripped 6 bases from V and 3 bases from J, with 27 bases between. The CDR3 consists of 18 residues.

This clone was counted once. The chain links TRBV19 to TRBJ2-5; a possible D gene is TRBD2 (6 bases). V was pared by 9 bases and J by 5 bases, with 19 bases between. Germline V lookup: CDR1 LNHDA, CDR2 SQIVND (reference sequence). The CDR3 is made up of 14 amino acids. CDR3 region: CASRRGTSVETQYF. CDR3 nucleotides: TGTGCCAGCCGACGGGGGACCTCTGTCGAGACCCAGTACTTC. Full variable domain (remainder filled in from reference TRBV19 and TRBJ2-5): DGGITQSPKYLFRKEGQNVTLSCEQNLNHDAMYWYRQDPGQGLRLIYYSQIVNDFQKGDIAEGYSVSREKKESFPLTVTSAQKNPTAFYLCASRRGTSVETQYFGPGTRLLVL.

The chain links TRBV5-1 to TRBJ1-1; D is undetermined. V was cut by 0 bases and J by 2 bases, with 11 bases left in between. Germline assignment: CDR1 SGHRS and CDR2 YFSETQ. The CDR3 extends over 15 amino acids. CDR3 residues: CASSLGALINTEAFF. The CDR3 DNA follows: TGCGCCAGCAGCTTGGGGGCCTTGATAAACACTGAAGCTTTCTTT.

A remark on this clone: Different DNA sequences within this sample yield the same CDR3. The V gene is TRBV27, the J gene TRBJ2-2; D could derive from TRBD1 or TRBD2 (5 bases each). Germline CDR1 and CDR2: MNHEY and SMNVEV (reference sequence). Trimming took 3 bases from V and 5 from J, leaving 7 bases between them. This CDR3 has 13 residues. Written as DNA, the CDR3 is TGTGCCAGCAGTTTGGGGGTTACCGGGGAGCTGTTTTTT. Protein: CASSLGVTGELFF.

The V and J genes are TRBV20-1 and TRBJ1-1, with D hard to call. Between the trimmed V and J ends, which lost 3 bases and 12 bases, there was a span of 5 bases. The CDR3 runs 8 residues. CDR1 is DFQATT, CDR2 SNEGSKA, per germline (reference sequence). Written as DNA, the CDR3 is TGCAGTGCTAGTTCACCTTTCTTT. Its protein product is CSASSPFF.

J is TRBJ2-7 and V is TRBV4-1, with TRBD2 matching over 10 bases. Germline V gene data show CDR1 as MGHRA and CDR2 as YSYEKL. V trimming: 6 bases; J trimming: 2 bases; junction bases outside the gene matches: 7. The CDR3 is 15 residues long. The chain's CDR3 is CASSRGTSVTYEQYF. The CDR3 DNA reads TGCGCCAGCAGTCGAGGGACTAGCGTAACCTACGAGCAGTACTTC.

The V gene is TRBV7-7, the J gene TRBJ2-3, with 7 nucleotides matching TRBD1. The CDR3 covers 13 residues. V lost 3 bases, J lost 6 bases, and 3 bases stayed unmatched. Germline assignment: CDR1 SSHAT and CDR2 FNYEAQ (reference sequence). The CDR3 is CASSFTTGDTQYF. CDR3 nucleotide sequence: TGTGCCAGCAGCTTTACGACAGGGGATACGCAGTATTTT.

The chain employs TRBV28 and TRBJ1-2; D is ambiguous. CDR1 and CDR2 from the germline V gene are MDHEN and SYDVKM. V lost 6 bases to trimming and J lost 9 bases, with 17 bases between them. This CDR3 has 13 residues. For the CDR3, the DNA is TGTGCCAGCAGCTTACACGGACGGTTGAGCTACACCTTC. This encodes CASSLHGRLSYTF.

The chain joins TRBV6-1 to TRBJ1-1, with TRBD1 matching over 7 bases. V shed 6 bases, J shed 5 bases, and the junction held 12 bases outside the gene matches. This CDR3 is built from 15 residues. Looked up from germline, CDR1 is MNHNS and CDR2 is SASEGT. The CDR3 loop is CASRKEGGLGTEAFF. The CDR3 bases are TGTGCCAGCAGGAAGGAAGGGGGCCTAGGGACTGAAGCTTTCTTT.

The chain links TRBV5-4 to TRBJ2-7; no reliable D call. The CDR3 length is 11 residues. In germline, CDR1 is SGHNT, CDR2 YYREEE (reference sequence). Trimming took off 0 bases at V and 3 bases at J, with 1 base between the two ends. The CDR3 loop reads CASSLDYEQYF. The CDR3 DNA is TGTGCCAGCAGCTTGGACTACGAGCAGTACTTC.